These T cell receptor beta chains were read from a single sample in a study of T cells in narcolepsy. Some clones are missing from TCRdb's copy, which holds only in-frame ones; the method was immunoSEQ multiplex PCR. The profile shows fewer than 30,000 clones, approximately 85% of them singletons. Sample: CD45RA- memory CD4+ T cells from PBMCs. The receptors stem from a human donor with narcolepsy. Each CDR3 is given with its conserved first and last residue. Each record gives: clone size, D gene, V gene, J gene, CDR3 protein, CDR3 DNA. D genes are given only for firm matches. Clone size is not always given. Where it is, it says once, few, many or a class for expanded clones.

clone_size: NA; d_call: NA; v_call: TRBV30; j_call: TRBJ1-5; cdr3_aa: CAGGTGQGPQHF; cdr3_nt: TGTGCCGGCGGAACGGGCCAGGGGCCCCAGCATTTT
clone_size: NA; d_call: NA; v_call: TRBV18; j_call: TRBJ1-1; cdr3_aa: CASLGAGMNTEAFF; cdr3_nt: TGTGCCAGCCTTGGGGCAGGCATGAACACTGAAGCTTTCTTT
clone_size: NA; d_call: TRBD1; v_call: TRBV25-1; j_call: TRBJ1-2; cdr3_aa: CASGTGVSGYTF; cdr3_nt: TGTGCCAGCGGAACAGGGGTATCCGGCTACACCTTC
clone_size: NA; d_call: NA; v_call: TRBV28; j_call: TRBJ1-2; cdr3_aa: CASSPDYGYTF; cdr3_nt: TGTGCCAGCAGCCCCGACTATGGCTACACCTTC
clone_size: NA; d_call: NA; v_call: TRBV6-5; j_call: TRBJ2-6; cdr3_aa: CASRLPGANVLTF; cdr3_nt: TGTGCCAGCAGACTTCCGGGGGCCAACGTCCTGACTTTC
clone_size: NA; d_call: TRBD2; v_call: TRBV5-5; j_call: TRBJ2-7; cdr3_aa: CASSLASGALEQYF; cdr3_nt: TGTGCCAGCAGCTTGGCCAGCGGGGCGCTCGAGCAGTACTTC
clone_size: few; d_call: TRBD1; v_call: TRBV6-5; j_call: TRBJ1-5; cdr3_aa: CASSLSWTGEQPQHF; cdr3_nt: TGTGCCAGCAGTCTATCGTGGACAGGGGAACAGCCCCAGCATTTT
clone_size: NA; d_call: NA; v_call: TRBV18; j_call: TRBJ2-5; cdr3_aa: CASSELRRETQYF; cdr3_nt: TGTGCCAGCTCAGAGCTACGCCGAGAGACCCAGTACTTC
clone_size: NA; d_call: NA; v_call: TRBV6-1; j_call: TRBJ2-3; cdr3_aa: CASSVGGAGTDTQYF; cdr3_nt: TGTGCCAGCAGTGTTGGAGGGGCGGGGACAGATACGCAGTATTTT
clone_size: NA; d_call: NA; v_call: TRBV5-5; j_call: TRBJ1-1; cdr3_aa: CASSLVDTEAFF; cdr3_nt: TGTGCCAGCAGCTTGGTAGACACTGAAGCTTTCTTT
clone_size: NA; d_call: NA; v_call: TRBV6-5; j_call: TRBJ1-2; cdr3_aa: CASSYAGKANYGYTF; cdr3_nt: TGTGCCAGCAGTTACGCCGGGAAGGCGAACTATGGCTACACCTTC
clone_size: few; d_call: NA; v_call: TRBV30; j_call: TRBJ1-4; cdr3_aa: CAWTGNGREKLFF; cdr3_nt: TGTGCCTGGACCGGGAACGGTCGGGAAAAACTGTTTTTT
clone_size: NA; d_call: NA; v_call: TRBV6-1; j_call: TRBJ2-2; cdr3_aa: CASSEITGYTGELFF; cdr3_nt: TGTGCCAGCAGTGAAATCACTGGTTACACCGGGGAGCTGTTTTTT
clone_size: NA; d_call: TRBD1; v_call: TRBV19; j_call: TRBJ2-1; cdr3_aa: CASSIGGQSYNEQFF; cdr3_nt: TGTGCCAGTAGTATAGGGGGACAGAGTTACAATGAGCAGTTCTTC
clone_size: few; d_call: NA; v_call: TRBV11-2; j_call: TRBJ2-3; cdr3_aa: CASSLDFRGFDTQYF; cdr3_nt: TGTGCCAGCAGCTTAGATTTCCGGGGGTTCGATACGCAGTATTTT
clone_size: NA; d_call: TRBD2; v_call: TRBV5-6; j_call: TRBJ2-3; cdr3_aa: CASSSKLAGAADTQYF; cdr3_nt: TGTGCCAGCAGCTCGAAACTAGCGGGAGCGGCAGATACGCAGTATTTT
clone_size: NA; d_call: NA; v_call: TRBV2; j_call: TRBJ1-1; cdr3_aa: CASSEPVNTEAFF; cdr3_nt: TGTGCCAGCAGTGAACCGGTGAACACTGAAGCTTTCTTT
clone_size: few; d_call: NA; v_call: TRBV9; j_call: TRBJ2-7; cdr3_aa: CASSVGDSNYEQYF; cdr3_nt: TGTGCCAGCAGCGTAGGGGACTCTAACTACGAGCAGTACTTC
clone_size: NA; d_call: NA; v_call: TRBV18; j_call: TRBJ2-1; cdr3_aa: CASIGGVKSYNEQFF; cdr3_nt: TGTGCCAGTATAGGGGGTGTCAAGTCCTACAATGAGCAGTTCTTC
clone_size: NA; d_call: NA; v_call: TRBV10-3; j_call: TRBJ2-5; cdr3_aa: CAHSAGRGKETQYF; cdr3_nt: TGTGCCCACAGCGCGGGGAGGGGGAAAGAGACCCAGTACTTC